One and the same sample provided the 11 T cell receptor beta chains below, sequenced in a study of technical replicates of blood from several donors. Sequenced by immunoSEQ multiplex PCR; TCRdb stores in-frame clones only, minus some. The sample consists of approximately 50,000 clones, approximately 94% of them appearing once. The sequencing input was T cells isolated from PBMCs. All receptors come from a human donor in good health.

This sequence joins TRBV5-1 and TRBJ2-3, with TRBD2 as a possible D gene (6 bases). The CDR3 has 16 residues. The V end was cut by 3 bases, the J end by 2 bases, with 16 bases between. Germline CDR1 is SGHRS and CDR2 is YFSETQ. CDR3 nucleotides: TGCGCCAGCAGCTCCCCGGGGGTGTCCCACACAGATACGCAGTATTTT. It codes for CASSSPGVSHTDTQYF.

The rearrangement uses TRBV5-1 and TRBJ1-2; D is unresolved. There are 15 residues in the CDR3. The ends were cut back, 0 bases at V and 2 bases at J, with 11 bases in the middle. CDR1 is SGHRS, CDR2 YFSETQ, per germline. CDR3 sequence reads: CASSLDTGMNYGYTF. The CDR3 DNA reads as TGCGCCAGCAGCTTGGATACGGGGATGAACTATGGCTACACCTTC. The variable domain in full, completed from reference TRBV5-1 and TRBJ1-2, reads KAGVTQTPRYLIKTRGQQVTLSCSPISGHRSVSWYQQTPGQGLQFLFEYFSETQRNKGNFPGRFSGRQFSNSRSEMNVSTLELGDSALYLCASSLDTGMNYGYTFGSGTRLTVV.

The chain recombines TRBV2 with TRBJ1-2; possibly TRBD1 for D (5 bases). Trimming took 10 bases from V and 6 from J, leaving 18 bases between them. The CDR3 runs to 13 residues. Germline CDR1 SNHLY, CDR2 FYNNEI. The CDR3 bases are TGTGCCACGCCTTCTGGCAGGGAGGATGGCTACACCTTC. Translating it yields CATPSGREDGYTF. The full variable domain, with the rest looked up from reference TRBV2 and TRBJ1-2, is EPEVTQTPSHQVTQMGQEVILRCVPISNHLYFYWYRQILGQKVEFLVSFYNNEISEKSEIFDDQFSVERPDGSNFTLKIRSTKLEDSAMYFCATPSGREDGYTFGSGTRLTVV.

CDR3: CASRWAGNEQFF. The CDR3 nucleotides are TGTGCCAGCAGGTGGGCGGGGAATGAGCAGTTCTTC. The chain joins TRBV27 to TRBJ2-1; maybe TRBD2 (6 bases). Germline assignment: CDR1 MNHEY and CDR2 SMNVEV (reference sequence). Between the trimmed V and J ends, which lost 6 bases and 7 bases, there was a span of 10 bases. There are 12 residues in the CDR3.

This clone appeared a single time. V gene TRBV4-1 combines with J gene TRBJ2-2, with 16 bases aligning to TRBD2. V shed 4 bases, J shed 6 bases, and the junction held 5 bases outside the gene matches. The CDR3 contains 17 residues. The germline gives CDR1 MGHRA, CDR2 YSYEKL. CDR3 in DNA: TGCGCCAGCAGCCGAGAGGGACTAGCGGGAGGGCCCGGGGAGCTGTTTTTT. It yields the protein CASSREGLAGGPGELFF.

J is TRBJ2-7 and V is TRBV29-1; 8 nucleotides match TRBD2. V trimming: 4 bases; J trimming: 1 base; junction bases outside the gene matches: 3. CDR3 length equals 13 residues. The germline V gene encodes CDR1 SQVTM and CDR2 ANQGSEA. The CDR3 DNA is TGCAGCGTTGCACTAGCGGAGTCCTACGAGCAGTACTTC. Its protein product is CSVALAESYEQYF.

This chain joins TRBV7-6 and TRBJ2-2; TRBD2 aligns across 9 bases. The V and J ends lost 4 bases and 3 bases, in that order; junction bases with no gene match: 3. Germline-derived CDR1 and CDR2 are SGHVS and FNYEAQ. This CDR3 region has 15 residues. CDR3 loop: CASSSGLAHTGELFF. CDR3 bases: TGTGCCAGCAGCTCGGGACTAGCCCACACCGGGGAGCTGTTTTTT. The entire variable domain, with the rest obtained from reference TRBV7-6 and TRBJ2-2, is as follows: GAGVSQSPRYKVTKRGQDVALRCDPISGHVSLYWYRQALGQGPEFLTYFNYEAQQDKSGLPNDRFSAERPEGSISTLTIQRTEQRDSAMYRCASSSGLAHTGELFFGEGSRLTVL.

This rearrangement joins TRBV28 to TRBJ1-5, with no clear D. From germline, CDR1 is MDHEN and CDR2 SYDVKM. CDR3 length equals 14 residues. V was cut by 5 bases and J by 7 bases, with 15 bases left in between. In DNA form, the CDR3 reads TGTGCCAGCAGTGCGCTCGCGGGGTTACAGCCCCAGCATTTT. Protein sequence: CASSALAGLQPQHF.

The chain carries TRBV28 and TRBJ1-5; D remains unclear. The CDR3 covers 15 residues. Germline V gives CDR1 MDHEN, CDR2 SYDVKM. V lost 2 bases and J lost 9, with 17 bases in between. The CDR3 sequence: CASSLIRSNPRPQHF. The DNA of the CDR3 is TGTGCCAGCAGTTTAATTCGGAGTAATCCCCGGCCCCAGCATTTT.

The V call is TRBV11-2, the J call TRBJ1-4, with 11 bases that match TRBD1. Unmatched junction bases numbered 2, after V lost 6 bases and J lost 2 bases. The V gene's germline CDR1 is SGHAT and CDR2 FQNNGV. This CDR3 region has 15 residues. CDR3 coding DNA: TGTGCCAGCAGTGGACAGGGGGCTACTAATGAAAAACTGTTTTTT. This encodes CASSGQGATNEKLFF.

The V call is TRBV27, the J call TRBJ2-7; 8 nucleotides match TRBD2. The germline V gene encodes CDR1 MNHEY and CDR2 SMNVEV (reference sequence). The junction had 7 bases not matched to a gene; V was cut back by 4 bases and J by 5 bases. This CDR3 is built from 14 residues. CDR3 amino acids: CASSSLADLNEQYF. The CDR3 DNA sequence: TGTGCCAGCAGTTCACTAGCGGACCTTAACGAGCAGTACTTC.